This TCR beta chain derives from a study of cytomegalovirus exposure and HLA in healthy donors. As for the study in general: There were 100 million to 120 million unique TCR beta sequences, drawn from around 180 million T cells, in an earlier analysis. Study conclusions and caveats: Confirmation was obtained in vitro that a few CMV-associated chains are specific for CMV antigens. Later examination showed HLA-associated TCR beta chains had greater clonal expansion than equally common others. A missense DCLRE1C variant was associated with V- and J-gene trimming of TCR beta chains in a later analysis, and an independent cohort replicated the association.

Worth noting for this clone: What it binds is unknown.

This CDR3 has 14 residues. Germline assignment: CDR1 MGHRA and CDR2 YSYEKL. The ends were cut back, 2 bases at V and 8 bases at J, with 13 bases in the middle. The PCR employed 60 Vbeta primers together with 13 Jbeta primers. The table came from immunoSEQ multiplex PCR; TCRdb's copy has only in-frame clones and leaves some out. The sample table sets out some 75,000 clones. Specimen: PBMCs. The sequence derives from a female donor in good health and CMV-seropositive. This chain uses TRBV4-1 with TRBJ1-5, with D maybe TRBD1 (5 bases). CDR3 DNA: TGCGCCAGCAGCCAAACAGGCACCAGGGAGCCCCAGCATTTT. It is translated as CASSQTGTREPQHF.